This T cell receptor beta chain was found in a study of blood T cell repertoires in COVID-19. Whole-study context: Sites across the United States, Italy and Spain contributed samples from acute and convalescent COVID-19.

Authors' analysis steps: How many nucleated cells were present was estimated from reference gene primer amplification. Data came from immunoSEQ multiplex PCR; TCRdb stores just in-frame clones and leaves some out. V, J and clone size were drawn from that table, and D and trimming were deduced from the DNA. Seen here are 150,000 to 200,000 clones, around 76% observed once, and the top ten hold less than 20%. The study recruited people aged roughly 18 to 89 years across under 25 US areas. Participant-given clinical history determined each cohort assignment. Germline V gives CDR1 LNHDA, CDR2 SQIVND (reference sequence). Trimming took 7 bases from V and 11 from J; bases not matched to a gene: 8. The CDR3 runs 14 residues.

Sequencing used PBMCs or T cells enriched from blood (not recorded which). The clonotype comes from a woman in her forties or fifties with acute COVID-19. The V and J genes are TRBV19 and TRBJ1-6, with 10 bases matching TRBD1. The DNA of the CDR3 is TGTGCCAGTAATCGGGACAGGGGTACTCCACCCCTCCACTTT. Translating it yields CASNRDRGTPPLHF.